This T cell receptor (beta chain) was profiled in a study of blood T cell repertoires in COVID-19. CDR1 and CDR2 from the germline V gene are SQVTM and ANQGSEA. The CDR3 extends over 12 amino acids. Generated by immunoSEQ multiplex PCR, the TCRdb table keeps only in-frame clones and is missing some. The sample comprises fewer than 250,000 clones, around 81% of which are singletons, and more than 8.5% rests with the top ten. The specimen was PBMCs or T cells enriched from blood (not recorded which). The sequence was collected from a woman aged 45-59 years with acute COVID-19. This chain links TRBV29-1 with TRBJ2-1; 12 positions match TRBD2. The CDR3 bases are TGCTCGACTAGCGGGAGTAACAATGAGCAGTTCTTC. Protein: CSTSGSNNEQFF.